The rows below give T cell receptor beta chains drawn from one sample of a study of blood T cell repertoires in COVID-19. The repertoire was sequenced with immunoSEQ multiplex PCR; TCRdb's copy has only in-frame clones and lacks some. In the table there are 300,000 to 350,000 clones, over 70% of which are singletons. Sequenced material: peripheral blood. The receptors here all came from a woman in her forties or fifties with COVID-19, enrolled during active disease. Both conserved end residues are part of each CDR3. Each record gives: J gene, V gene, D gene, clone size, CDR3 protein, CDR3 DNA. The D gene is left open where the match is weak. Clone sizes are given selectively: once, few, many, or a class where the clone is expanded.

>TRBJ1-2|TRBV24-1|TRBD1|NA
CATSDTGTGLRGYTF
TGTGCCACCAGTGATACCGGGACAGGGTTACGAGGCTACACCTTC
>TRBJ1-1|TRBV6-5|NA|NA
CASSYERLVNTEAFF
TGTGCCAGCAGTTACGAGCGACTTGTGAACACTGAAGCTTTCTTT
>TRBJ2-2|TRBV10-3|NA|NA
CAISARSTGELFF
TGTGCCATCAGTGCGAGATCCACCGGGGAGCTGTTTTTT
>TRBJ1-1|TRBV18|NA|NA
CASSPYEGNTEAFF
TGTGCCAGCTCACCATACGAGGGTAACACTGAAGCTTTCTTT
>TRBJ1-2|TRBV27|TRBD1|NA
CASSSAGQGARGYTF
TGTGCCAGCAGTTCCGCCGGACAGGGGGCGCGTGGCTACACCTTC
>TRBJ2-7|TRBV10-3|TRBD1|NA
CAINPNRDRNTYEQYF
TGTGCCATCAATCCGAACAGGGACAGGAATACCTACGAGCAGTACTTC
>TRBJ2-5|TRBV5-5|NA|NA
CASSLEIVVQETQYF
TGTGCCAGCAGCTTGGAAATAGTAGTCCAAGAGACCCAGTACTTC
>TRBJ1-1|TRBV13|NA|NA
CASSTPEGKNTEAFF
TGTGCCAGCAGCACACCGGAGGGCAAGAACACTGAAGCTTTCTTT
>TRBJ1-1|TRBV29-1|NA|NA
CSVERQPSMNTEAFF
TGCAGCGTTGAGAGGCAGCCCTCCATGAACACTGAAGCTTTCTTT
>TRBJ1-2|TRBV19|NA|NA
CASSFLRQIRYGYTF
TGTGCCAGTAGTTTCCTCCGACAGATTCGCTATGGCTACACCTTC
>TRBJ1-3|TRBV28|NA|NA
CASSLSGGGRSGNTIYF
TGTGCCAGCAGTTTATCTGGGGGGGGACGCTCTGGAAACACCATATATTTT
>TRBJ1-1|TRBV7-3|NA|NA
CASSRIGASEAFF
TGTGCCAGCAGCAGAATAGGGGCCTCTGAAGCTTTCTTT
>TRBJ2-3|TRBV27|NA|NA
CASSPDIYPNTDTQYF
TGTGCCAGCAGTCCAGACATCTACCCGAACACAGATACGCAGTATTTT
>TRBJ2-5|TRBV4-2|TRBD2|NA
CASSQEGTSGEETQYF
TGTGCCAGCAGCCAAGAGGGGACTAGCGGAGAAGAGACCCAGTACTTC
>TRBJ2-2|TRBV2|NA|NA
CASSEEGFELFF
TGTGCCAGCAGTGAGGAGGGATTCGAGCTGTTTTTT
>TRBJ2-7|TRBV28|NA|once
CASSLQREQYF
TGTGCCAGCAGTCTCCAGCGGGAGCAGTACTTC
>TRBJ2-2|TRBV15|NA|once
CATSRAGNTGELFF
TGTGCCACCAGCAGAGCAGGAAACACCGGGGAGCTGTTTTTT
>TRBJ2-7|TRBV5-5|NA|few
CASSFLYEQYF
TGTGCCAGCAGCTTTCTGTACGAGCAGTACTTC
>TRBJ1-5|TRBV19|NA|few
CASSNQGHTSNQPQHF
TGTGCCAGTAGCAACCAAGGACACACTAGCAATCAGCCCCAGCATTTT
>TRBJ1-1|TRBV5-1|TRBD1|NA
CASSLQGTGTNTEAFF
TGCGCCAGCAGCTTGCAGGGGACAGGGACCAACACTGAAGCTTTCTTT
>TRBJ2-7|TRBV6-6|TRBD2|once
CASSPSWREPYEQYF
TGTGCCAGCAGTCCTTCCTGGCGGGAGCCCTACGAGCAGTACTTC
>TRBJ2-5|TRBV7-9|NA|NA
CASSLAAGAETQYF
TGTGCCAGCAGCTTAGCCGCAGGGGCCGAGACCCAGTACTTC
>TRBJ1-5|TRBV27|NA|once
CASSSDRLSNQPQHF
TGTGCCAGCAGTTCAGACAGGCTTAGCAATCAGCCCCAGCATTTT
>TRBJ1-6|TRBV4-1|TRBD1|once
CASRPPGQGNSPLHF
TGCGCCAGCAGACCCCCGGGACAGGGTAATTCACCCCTCCACTTT
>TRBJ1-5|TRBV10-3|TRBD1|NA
CAIGPSGGGGNQPQHF
TGTGCCATCGGCCCTTCAGGGGGCGGTGGCAATCAGCCCCAGCATTTT
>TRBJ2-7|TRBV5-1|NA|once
CASSLDDRSSYEQYF
TGCGCCAGCAGCTTGGACGACAGAAGCTCCTACGAGCAGTACTTC